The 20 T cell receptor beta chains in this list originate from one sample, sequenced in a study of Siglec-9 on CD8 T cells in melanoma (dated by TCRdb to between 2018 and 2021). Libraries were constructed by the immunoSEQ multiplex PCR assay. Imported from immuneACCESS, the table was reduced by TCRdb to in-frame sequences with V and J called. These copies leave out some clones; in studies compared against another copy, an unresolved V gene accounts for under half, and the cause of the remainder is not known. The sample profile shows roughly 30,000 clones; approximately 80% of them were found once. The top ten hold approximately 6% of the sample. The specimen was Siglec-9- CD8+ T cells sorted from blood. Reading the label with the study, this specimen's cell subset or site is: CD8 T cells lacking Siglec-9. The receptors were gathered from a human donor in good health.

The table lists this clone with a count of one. The CDR3 DNA reads TGTGCCAGCAGCCACGAAATAGCGGGAGTAAAGACCCAGTACTTC. It is translated as CASSHEIAGVKTQYF. The gene calls are TRBV14 and TRBJ2-5; 9 nucleotides align to TRBD2. Germline V gene data show CDR1 as SGHDN and CDR2 as FVKESK. The CDR3 has 15 amino acids. V lost 3 bases and J lost 6; bases outside the gene matches: 8.

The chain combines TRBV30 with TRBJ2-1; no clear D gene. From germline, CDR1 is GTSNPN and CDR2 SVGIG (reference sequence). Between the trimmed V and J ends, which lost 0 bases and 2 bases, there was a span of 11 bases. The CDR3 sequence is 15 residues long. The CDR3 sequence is CAWSVPGWPYNEQFF. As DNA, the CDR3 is TGTGCCTGGAGTGTACCGGGTTGGCCCTACAATGAGCAGTTCTTC.

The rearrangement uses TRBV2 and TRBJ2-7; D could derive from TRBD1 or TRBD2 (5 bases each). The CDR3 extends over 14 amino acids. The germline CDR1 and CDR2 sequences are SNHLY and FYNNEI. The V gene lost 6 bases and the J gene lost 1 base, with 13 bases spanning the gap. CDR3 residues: CASSPPGQSYEQYF. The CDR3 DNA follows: TGTGCCAGCAGCCCCCCGGGGCAGTCCTACGAGCAGTACTTC.

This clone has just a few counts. CDR3 nucleotide sequence: TGTGCCAGCAGCTTACCCGGCGGTGAAGCTTTCTTT. Amino acid sequence: CASSLPGGEAFF. The J gene is TRBJ1-1, the V gene TRBV11-1; no clear D gene. The V gene's germline CDR1 is SGHAT and CDR2 FQDESV (reference sequence). This CDR3 has 12 amino acids. Trimming left V 2 bases short and J 7 bases short, with 8 bases between.

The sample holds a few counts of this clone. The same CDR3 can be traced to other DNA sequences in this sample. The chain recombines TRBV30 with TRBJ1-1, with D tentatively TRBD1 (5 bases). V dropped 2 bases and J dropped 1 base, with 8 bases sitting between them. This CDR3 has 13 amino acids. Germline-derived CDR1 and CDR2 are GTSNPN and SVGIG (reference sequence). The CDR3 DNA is TGTGCCTGGAGTCCGGACACGAACACTGAAGCTTTCTTT. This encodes CAWSPDTNTEAFF.

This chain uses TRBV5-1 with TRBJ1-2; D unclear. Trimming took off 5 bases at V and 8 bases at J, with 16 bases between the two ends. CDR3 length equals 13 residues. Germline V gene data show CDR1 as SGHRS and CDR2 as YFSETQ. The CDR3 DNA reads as TGCGCCAGCAGTAAAGCTTACTGGGAGGGCTACACCTTC. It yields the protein CASSKAYWEGYTF.

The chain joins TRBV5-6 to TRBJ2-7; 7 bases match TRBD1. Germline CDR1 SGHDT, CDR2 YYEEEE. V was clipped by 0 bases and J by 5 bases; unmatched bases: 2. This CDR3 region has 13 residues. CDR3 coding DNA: TGTGCCAGCAGCTTGGACAGGGGCCACGAGCAGTACTTC. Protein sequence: CASSLDRGHEQYF.

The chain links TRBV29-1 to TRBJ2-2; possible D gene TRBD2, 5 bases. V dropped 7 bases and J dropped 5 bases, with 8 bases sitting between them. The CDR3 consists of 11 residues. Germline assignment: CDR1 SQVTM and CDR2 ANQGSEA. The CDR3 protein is CSAEGTGELFF. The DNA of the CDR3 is TGCAGCGCCGAGGGTACCGGGGAGCTGTTTTTT.

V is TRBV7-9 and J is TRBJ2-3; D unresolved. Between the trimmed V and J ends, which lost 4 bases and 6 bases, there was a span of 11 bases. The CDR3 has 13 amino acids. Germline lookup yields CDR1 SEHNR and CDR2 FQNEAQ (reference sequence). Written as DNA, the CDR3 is TGTGCCAGCAGCTCACGTTATAGGGATACGCAGTATTTT. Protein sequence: CASSSRYRDTQYF. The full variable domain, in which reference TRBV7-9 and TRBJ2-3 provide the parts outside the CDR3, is DTGVSQNPRHKITKRGQNVTFRCDPISEHNRLYWYRQTLGQGPEFLTYFQNEAQLEKSRLLSDRFSAERPKGSFSTLEIQRTEQGDSAMYLCASSSRYRDTQYFGPGTRLTVL.

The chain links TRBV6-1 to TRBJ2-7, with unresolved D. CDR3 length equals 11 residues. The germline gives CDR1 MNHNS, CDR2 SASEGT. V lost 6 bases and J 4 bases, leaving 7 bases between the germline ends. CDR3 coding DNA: TGTGCCAGCAGCCCAGCTTACGAGCAGTACTTC. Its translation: CASSPAYEQYF.

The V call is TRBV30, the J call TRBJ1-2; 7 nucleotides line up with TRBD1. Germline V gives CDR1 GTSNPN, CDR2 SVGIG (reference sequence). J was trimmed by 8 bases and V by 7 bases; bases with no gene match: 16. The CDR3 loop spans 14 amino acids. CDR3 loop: CASHTVWQGGGYTF. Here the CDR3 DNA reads TGTGCCTCCCACACTGTTTGGCAGGGGGGCGGCTACACCTTC.

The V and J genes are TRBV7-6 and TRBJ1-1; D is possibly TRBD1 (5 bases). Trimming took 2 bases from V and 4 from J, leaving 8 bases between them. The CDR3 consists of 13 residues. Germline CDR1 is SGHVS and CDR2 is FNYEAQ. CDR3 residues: CASSLNGATEAFF. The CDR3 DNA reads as TGTGCCAGCAGCTTAAATGGGGCCACTGAAGCTTTCTTT. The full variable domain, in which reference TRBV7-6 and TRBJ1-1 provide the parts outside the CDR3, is GAGVSQSPRYKVTKRGQDVALRCDPISGHVSLYWYRQALGQGPEFLTYFNYEAQQDKSGLPNDRFSAERPEGSISTLTIQRTEQRDSAMYRCASSLNGATEAFFGQGTRLTVV.

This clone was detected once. The CDR3 spells CASSLHPSIRTGSSYNEQFF. CDR3 DNA sequence: TGTGCCAGCAGTTTACACCCATCCATCAGGACAGGTAGCTCCTACAATGAGCAGTTCTTC. The chain is built from TRBV27 and TRBJ2-1; 7 bases map to TRBD1. From germline, CDR1 is MNHEY and CDR2 SMNVEV (reference sequence). The V segment lost 2 bases and the J segment 0 bases; nucleotides outside the gene matches: 16. The length of the CDR3 is 20 residues.

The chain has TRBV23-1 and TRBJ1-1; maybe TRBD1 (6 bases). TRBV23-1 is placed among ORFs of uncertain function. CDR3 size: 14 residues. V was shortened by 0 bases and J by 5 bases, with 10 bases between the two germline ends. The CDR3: CASSQSDRGTEAFF. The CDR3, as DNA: TGCGCCAGCAGTCAATCGGACAGAGGGACTGAAGCTTTCTTT.

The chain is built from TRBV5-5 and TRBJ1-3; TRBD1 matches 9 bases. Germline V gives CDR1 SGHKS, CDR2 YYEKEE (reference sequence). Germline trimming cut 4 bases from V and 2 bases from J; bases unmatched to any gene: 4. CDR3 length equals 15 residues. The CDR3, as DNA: TGTGCCAGCAGCCCTGGGACAGGGACTGGAAACACCATATATTTT. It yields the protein CASSPGTGTGNTIYF.

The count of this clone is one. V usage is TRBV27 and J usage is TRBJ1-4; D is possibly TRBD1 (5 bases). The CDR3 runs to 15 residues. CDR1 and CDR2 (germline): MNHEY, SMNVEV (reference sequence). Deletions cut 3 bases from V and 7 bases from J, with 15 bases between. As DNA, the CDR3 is TGTGCCAGCAGTTTTGTCGCGGGGGATCGTGAAAAACTGTTTTTT. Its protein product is CASSFVAGDREKLFF.

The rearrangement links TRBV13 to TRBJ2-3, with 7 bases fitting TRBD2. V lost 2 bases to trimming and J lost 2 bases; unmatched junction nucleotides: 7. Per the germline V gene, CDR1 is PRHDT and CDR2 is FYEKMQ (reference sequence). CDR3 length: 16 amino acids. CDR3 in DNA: TGTGCCAGCAGCTTACGAGGGAGGGGCTTCACAGATACGCAGTATTTT. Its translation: CASSLRGRGFTDTQYF.

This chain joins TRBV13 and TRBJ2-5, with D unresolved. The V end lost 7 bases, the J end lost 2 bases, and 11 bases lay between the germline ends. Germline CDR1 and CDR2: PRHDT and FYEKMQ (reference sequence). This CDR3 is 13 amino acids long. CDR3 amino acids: CASKSRAQETQYF. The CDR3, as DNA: TGTGCCAGCAAATCACGGGCACAAGAGACCCAGTACTTC.

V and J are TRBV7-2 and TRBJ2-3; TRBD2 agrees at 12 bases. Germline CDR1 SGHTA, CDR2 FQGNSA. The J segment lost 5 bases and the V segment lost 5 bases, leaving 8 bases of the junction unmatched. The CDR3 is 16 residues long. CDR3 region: CASSTLRTSGEDTQYF. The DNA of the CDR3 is TGTGCCAGCAGCACCCTTAGGACTAGCGGGGAAGATACGCAGTATTTT.

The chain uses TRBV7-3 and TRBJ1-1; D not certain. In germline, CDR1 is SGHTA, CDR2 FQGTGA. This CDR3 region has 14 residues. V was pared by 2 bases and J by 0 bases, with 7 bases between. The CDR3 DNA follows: TGTGCCAGCAGCTTAGGCGGACTGAACACTGAAGCTTTCTTT. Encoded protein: CASSLGGLNTEAFF.